This is a list of T cell receptor beta chains from one sample in a study of beta chain features in type 1 diabetes. Data came from immunoSEQ multiplex PCR; TCRdb stores just in-frame clones and leaves some out. The sample shows 240,000 or so clones, roughly two thirds of them seen only once. The sequenced material came from naive CD4+ T cells from blood. The source of these receptors is a man younger than 45 in good health. Both conserved end residues are part of each CDR3. Fields, in order: J gene, V gene, clone size, D gene, CDR3 DNA, CDR3 protein. A D gene is named only where the DNA matches it firmly. Clone size appears in some rows only: once, few, many, or a class for an expanded clone.

>TRBJ2-5|TRBV30|.|.
TGTGCCTGGAGTGTTCTGGAGACCCAGTACTTC
CAWSVLETQYF
>TRBJ2-3|TRBV9|.|TRBD2
TGTGCCAGCAGCACGAGCGGGAGTACCAGAATATATACGCAGTATTTT
CASSTSGSTRIYTQYF
>TRBJ1-2|TRBV7-2|.|.
TGTGCCAGCAGCTCGACACTTAACTATGGCTACACCTTC
CASSSTLNYGYTF
>TRBJ1-5|TRBV6-5|.|TRBD1
TGTGCCAGCAGCCGGGACAGGGCTCAGCCCCAGCATTTT
CASSRDRAQPQHF
>TRBJ1-5|TRBV14|few|.
TGTGCCAGCAGCCAAGATCTACGGCAGCCCCAGCATTTT
CASSQDLRQPQHF
>TRBJ1-1|TRBV7-9|.|.
TGTGCCAGCAGCCCGCCCAGGACAGACGAAGCTTTCTTT
CASSPPRTDEAFF
>TRBJ2-6|TRBV19|.|.
TGTGCCAGCAACACCGCCAACTCTGGGGCCAACGTCCTGACTTTC
CASNTANSGANVLTF
>TRBJ2-7|TRBV30|.|.
TGTGCCTGGAGTGGGGCCTTGGAGCAGTACTTC
CAWSGALEQYF
>TRBJ1-2|TRBV30|.|.
TGTGCCTGGACCCAGGGAGATTATGGCTACACCTTC
CAWTQGDYGYTF
>TRBJ2-5|TRBV7-2|.|.
TGTGCCAGCAGCTTAAGGGGGTTCCAAGAGACCCAGTACTTC
CASSLRGFQETQYF
>TRBJ2-4|TRBV2|.|TRBD1
TGTGCCAGCAGCTCGGACAGGGGTTTGGCCAAAAACATTCAGTACTTC
CASSSDRGLAKNIQYF
>TRBJ1-5|TRBV30|.|.
TGTGCCTGGAGTCTAATCAATCAGCCCCAGCATTTT
CAWSLINQPQHF
>TRBJ2-3|TRBV27|.|.
TGTGCCAGCAGTCGACAAAGGGGGGTTCCAGATACGCAGTATTTT
CASSRQRGVPDTQYF
>TRBJ2-1|TRBV29-1|.|TRBD2
TGCAGCGTTGAAGAACTAGCGGGAGGTAACGGTGAGCAGTTCTTC
CSVEELAGGNGEQFF
>TRBJ2-7|TRBV15|.|.
TGTGCCACCAGCAGACCGGACAGACGCTCCCAATACGAGCAGTACTTC
CATSRPDRRSQYEQYF
>TRBJ2-4|TRBV30|few|TRBD1
TGTGCCTGGAGCGACAGGGGAGTAGCCAAAAACATTCAGTACTTC
CAWSDRGVAKNIQYF
>TRBJ2-1|TRBV5-6|.|.
TGTGCCAGCAGTACCGGGACCCTAGGGAATGAGCAGTTCTTC
CASSTGTLGNEQFF
>TRBJ2-1|TRBV5-1|.|.
TGCGCCAGCAGCATGGACCTCTACTACAATGAGCAGTTCTTC
CASSMDLYYNEQFF
>TRBJ2-7|TRBV29-1|.|.
TGCAGCGTAGGGGGGAATGCCTACGAGCAGTACTTC
CSVGGNAYEQYF
>TRBJ2-5|TRBV30|.|.
TGTGCCTCCAGGACCGGGGAGACCCAGTACTTC
CASRTGETQYF
>TRBJ1-2|TRBV13|.|.
TGTGCCAGCAGCTTACGTCGGGAACACACCTTC
CASSLRREHTF
>TRBJ2-5|TRBV29-1|.|.
TGCAGCGTTGACCGAGGGGGTTCGAGAGAGACCCAGTACTTC
CSVDRGGSRETQYF
>TRBJ1-2|TRBV29-1|few|.
TGCAGCGTTGAACAGGCCTATGGCTACACCTTC
CSVEQAYGYTF
>TRBJ2-7|TRBV30|few|.
TGTGCCTGGAGTGCGGCCAGGGGATTACGGGAGCAGTACTTC
CAWSAARGLREQYF
>TRBJ2-1|TRBV7-2|.|TRBD1
TGTGCCAGCAGTATTACAGGGGCCCGGAATGAGCAGTTCTTC
CASSITGARNEQFF
>TRBJ1-1|TRBV30|.|.
TGTGCCTGGAGTTTCACAGGGAACACTGAAGCTTTCTTT
CAWSFTGNTEAFF
>TRBJ2-3|TRBV7-9|.|.
TGTGCCAGCAGCCGTATCGAGGAGGGTCCGCAGTATTTT
CASSRIEEGPQYF
>TRBJ2-3|TRBV5-1|few|TRBD2
TGCGCCAGCAGTTCACATGGACTAGCGGGGAGGGAACTCACAGATACGCAGTATTTT
CASSSHGLAGRELTDTQYF
>TRBJ2-5|TRBV29-1|.|TRBD1
TGCAGCGTGGGACAGGCCCCGGAGACCCAGTACTTC
CSVGQAPETQYF
>TRBJ1-3|TRBV29-1|few|.
TGCAGCGTTGAGTCTGGAAACACCATATATTTT
CSVESGNTIYF
>TRBJ1-2|TRBV5-4|.|.
TGTGCCAGCAGCACCGACAGTTCCTATGGCTACACCTTC
CASSTDSSYGYTF
>TRBJ1-2|TRBV30|.|.
TGTGCCTGGAGTGGGACCATGGTGATGAATGGCTACACCTTC
CAWSGTMVMNGYTF
>TRBJ2-2|TRBV30|.|TRBD1
TGTGCCTGGAGTGTAAGGGGACAGGCTCCTACCGGGGAGCTGTTTTTT
CAWSVRGQAPTGELFF
>TRBJ1-6|TRBV27|.|.
TGTGCCAGCAGACCAGATGGGAATAATTCACCCCTCCACTTT
CASRPDGNNSPLHF
>TRBJ1-1|TRBV14|.|.
TGTGCCAGCAGCCGCTCCCGGGACACTGAAGCTTTCTTT
CASSRSRDTEAFF
>TRBJ2-1|TRBV30|.|TRBD1
TGTGCCACGACGCGCCGGGACAGCAGCTCCTACAATGAGCAGTTCTTC
CATTRRDSSSYNEQFF
>TRBJ2-7|TRBV12-2|.|.
TGTGCAAGTCGCTTAGAGACAGGGAGCTCCTACGAGCAGTACTTC
CASRLETGSSYEQYF
>TRBJ2-1|TRBV9|.|TRBD2
TGTGCCAGCAGCGTAACTAGCGGACACAATGAGCAGTTCTTC
CASSVTSGHNEQFF
>TRBJ2-1|TRBV28|.|.
TGTGCCAGCGGGGACTCGACCGATGAGCAGTTCTTC
CASGDSTDEQFF
>TRBJ1-6|TRBV30|.|TRBD1
TGTGCCTGGAGACAGGGACAGAAGAATTCACCCCTCCACTTT
CAWRQGQKNSPLHF
>TRBJ2-1|TRBV29-1|few|.
TGCAGCGTTGGCCCCCTGCGTCCTAATGAGCAGTTCTTC
CSVGPLRPNEQFF
>TRBJ2-3|TRBV4-3|.|TRBD2
TGCGCCAGCAGCCAAAGGACTAGCGGGAAAGATACGCAGTATTTT
CASSQRTSGKDTQYF
>TRBJ2-1|TRBV29-1|.|.
TGCAGCGTTGCGGGACGCTCCTACAATGAGCAGTTCTTC
CSVAGRSYNEQFF
>TRBJ1-6|TRBV25-1|.|.
TGTGCCAGCAGTGAATCGGACTCCGGGACCTATAATTCACCCCTCCACTTT
CASSESDSGTYNSPLHF
>TRBJ2-1|TRBV15|.|.
TGTGCCACCAGCAGAGATGTGCAGGGCGTCGAGCAGTTCTTC
CATSRDVQGVEQFF
>TRBJ1-2|TRBV29-1|.|.
TGCAGCGTTTTGGGGGGCACTAGCTATGGCTACACCTTC
CSVLGGTSYGYTF
>TRBJ1-6|TRBV5-6|.|TRBD1
TGTGCCAGCAGCCCGGACAGGGGTAATTCACCCCTCCACTTT
CASSPDRGNSPLHF
>TRBJ2-1|TRBV30|few|.
TGTGCCTGGCAGATCCGGATTTTCCCCAATGAGCAGTTCTTC
CAWQIRIFPNEQFF
>TRBJ2-7|TRBV25-1|few|TRBD2
TGTGCCAGCAGTGAAGTAGCAACTAGCGGAGACTACGAGCAGTACTTC
CASSEVATSGDYEQYF
>TRBJ2-7|TRBV7-2|.|.
TGTGCCAGCAGCCCAAGACTAGTGGGAGCCGAGCAGTACTTC
CASSPRLVGAEQYF
>TRBJ1-2|TRBV10-3|few|.
TGTGCCATCACACAGACGCAAAACGGGGACTATGGCTACACCTTC
CAITQTQNGDYGYTF
>TRBJ2-7|TRBV5-4|.|.
TGTGCCAGCAGCATAACAGGGCTAAACTCCTACGAGCAGTACTTC
CASSITGLNSYEQYF
>TRBJ2-3|TRBV28|.|TRBD2
TGTGCCAGCAGTTTAGCGGGAGTGGCAGATACGCAGTATTTT
CASSLAGVADTQYF
>TRBJ2-5|TRBV11-2|.|.
TGTGCCAGCAGCTCGACAGTTTCGCAAGAGACCCAGTACTTC
CASSSTVSQETQYF
>TRBJ1-6|TRBV30|few|.
TGTGCCTGGAGTCGACAGTATAATTCACCCCTCCACTTT
CAWSRQYNSPLHF
>TRBJ2-7|TRBV30|.|.
TGTGCCTGGTCCGTAGACTTACGGAGGGAGCAGTACTTC
CAWSVDLRREQYF
>TRBJ2-3|TRBV9|.|.
TGTGCCAGCAGCGTAGTGGCGGGGAGTGGAGATACGCAGTATTTT
CASSVVAGSGDTQYF